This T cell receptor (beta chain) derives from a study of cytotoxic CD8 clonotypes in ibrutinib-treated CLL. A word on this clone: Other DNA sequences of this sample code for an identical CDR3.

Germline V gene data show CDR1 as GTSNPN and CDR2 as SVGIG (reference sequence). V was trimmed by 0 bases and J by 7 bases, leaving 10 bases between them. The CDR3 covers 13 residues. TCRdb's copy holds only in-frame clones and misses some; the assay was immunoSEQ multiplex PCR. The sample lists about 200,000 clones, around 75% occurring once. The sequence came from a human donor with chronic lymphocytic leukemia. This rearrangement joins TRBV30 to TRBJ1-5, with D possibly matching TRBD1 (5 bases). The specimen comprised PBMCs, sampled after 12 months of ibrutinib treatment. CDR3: CAWSVGGGQPQHF. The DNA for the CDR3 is TGTGCCTGGAGTGTGGGGGGAGGACAGCCCCAGCATTTT.